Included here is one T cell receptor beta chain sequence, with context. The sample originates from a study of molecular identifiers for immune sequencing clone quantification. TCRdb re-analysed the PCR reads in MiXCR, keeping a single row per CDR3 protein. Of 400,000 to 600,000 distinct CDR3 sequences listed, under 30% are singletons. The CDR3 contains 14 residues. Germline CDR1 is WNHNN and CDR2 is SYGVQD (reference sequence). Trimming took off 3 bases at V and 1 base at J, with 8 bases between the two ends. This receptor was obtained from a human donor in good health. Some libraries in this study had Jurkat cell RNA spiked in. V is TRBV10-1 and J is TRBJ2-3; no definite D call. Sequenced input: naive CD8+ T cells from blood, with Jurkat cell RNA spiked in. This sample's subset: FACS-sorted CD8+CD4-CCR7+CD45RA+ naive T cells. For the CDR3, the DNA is TGCGCCAGCAGTGACAGATGGGGCACAGATACGCAGTATTTT. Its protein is CASSDRWGTDTQYF.